Given below is one TCR beta chain in context. Its antigen is not known. Patients included in sequencing had previously demonstrated CD8+CD57+ cell expansion by flow cytometry. The study profiled TCR beta VDJ and CDR3 using genomic DNA as template. TCRdb used MiXCR to reprocess the reads, holding one entry per CDR3 protein. Among approximately 160,000 distinct CDR3 sequences listed, roughly half were seen once. The data originate from a study of CD8+CD57+ T cells in acquired aplastic anemia. Regarding the study as a whole: There were over 25 CD8+ CDR3 sequences that occurred in both patients and controls.

The CDR3 loop spans 13 amino acids. The germline gives CDR1 SGHVS, CDR2 FNYEAQ. The V end was cut by 8 bases, the J end by 0 bases, with 10 bases between. The chain has TRBV7-6 and TRBJ2-5; D is unclear. The sequence was obtained from a human donor with aplastic anemia. What was sequenced was sorted CD4+, CD8+, or CD8+CD57+ T cells (not recorded which) from PBMCs. The CDR3 region is CASASSNQETQYF. CDR3 coding DNA: TGTGCCAGCGCGAGTTCAAACCAAGAGACCCAGTACTTC.